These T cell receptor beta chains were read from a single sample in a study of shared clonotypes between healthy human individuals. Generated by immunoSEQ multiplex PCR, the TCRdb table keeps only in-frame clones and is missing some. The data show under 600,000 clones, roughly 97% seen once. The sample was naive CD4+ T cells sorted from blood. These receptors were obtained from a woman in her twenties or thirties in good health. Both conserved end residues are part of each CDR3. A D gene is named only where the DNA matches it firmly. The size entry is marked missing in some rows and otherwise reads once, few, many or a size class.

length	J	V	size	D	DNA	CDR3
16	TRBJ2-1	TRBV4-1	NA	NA	TGCGCCAGCAGCCAAGTACGAGGGAGATCCTACAATGAGCAGTTCTTC	CASSQVRGRSYNEQFF
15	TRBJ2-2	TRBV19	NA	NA	TGTGCCAGTAGTATAAGGGGAGCCCCCACCGGGGAGCTGTTTTTT	CASSIRGAPTGELFF
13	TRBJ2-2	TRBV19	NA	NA	TGTAGTACGGGTAGCGGATACACCGGGGAGCTGTTTTTT	CSTGSGYTGELFF
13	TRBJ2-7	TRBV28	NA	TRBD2	TGTGCCAGCAGTTTTAGCGGGACTTACGAGCAGTACTTC	CASSFSGTYEQYF
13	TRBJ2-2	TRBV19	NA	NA	TGTGCCAGTAGTATAGAAGTCACCGGGGAGCTGTTTTTT	CASSIEVTGELFF
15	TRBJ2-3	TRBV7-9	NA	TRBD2	TGTGCCAGCAGCCAACGGGGGGTCCTAGGGGATACGCAGTATTTT	CASSQRGVLGDTQYF
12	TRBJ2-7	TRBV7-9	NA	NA	TGTGCCAGCAGCTTGAGGGGTCCCGAGCAGTACTTC	CASSLRGPEQYF
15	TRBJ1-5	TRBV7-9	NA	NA	TGTGCCAGCAGTTCGTCGGGACAAAGCAATCAGCCCCAGCATTTT	CASSSSGQSNQPQHF
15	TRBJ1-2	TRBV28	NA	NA	TGTGCCAGCAGTCCCAATCCCCGGGGGAGCGCTGGCTACACCTTC	CASSPNPRGSAGYTF
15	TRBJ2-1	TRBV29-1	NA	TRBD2	TGCAGCGTCGCAAGGACTAGCGGGAGGGCCCGGGAGCAGTTCTTC	CSVARTSGRAREQFF
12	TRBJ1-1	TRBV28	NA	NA	TGTGCCAGCAGTCCGTTGGACACTGAAGCTTTCTTT	CASSPLDTEAFF
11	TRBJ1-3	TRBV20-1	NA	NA	TGCAGTGCTAAGGGGGGAAACACCATATATTTT	CSAKGGNTIYF
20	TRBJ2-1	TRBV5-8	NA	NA	TGTGCCAGCAGCACTCGGTTAGGGGGCGGACCGGGACTAGGGAGCAATGAGCAGTTCTTC	CASSTRLGGGPGLGSNEQFF
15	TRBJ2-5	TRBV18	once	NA	TGTGCCAGCTCACCAGGTGGCAGCCTCCAAGAGACCCAGTACTTC	CASSPGGSLQETQYF
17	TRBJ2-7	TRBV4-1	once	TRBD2	TGCGCCAGCAGCCAAGAACGGGGGGTGGTGTCCTCCTACGAGCAGTACTTC	CASSQERGVVSSYEQYF
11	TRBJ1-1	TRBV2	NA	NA	TGTGCCAGCAGTTGGCCCCAGGAAGCTTTCTTT	CASSWPQEAFF
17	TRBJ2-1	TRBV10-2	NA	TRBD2	TGCGCCAGCAGCGCATCCGGGACTAGCGGGCGATACAATGAGCAGTTCTTC	CASSASGTSGRYNEQFF
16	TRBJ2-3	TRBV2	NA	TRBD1	TGTGCCAGCAGCTTACAGGGGACCCTCGGGGCAGATACGCAGTATTTT	CASSLQGTLGADTQYF